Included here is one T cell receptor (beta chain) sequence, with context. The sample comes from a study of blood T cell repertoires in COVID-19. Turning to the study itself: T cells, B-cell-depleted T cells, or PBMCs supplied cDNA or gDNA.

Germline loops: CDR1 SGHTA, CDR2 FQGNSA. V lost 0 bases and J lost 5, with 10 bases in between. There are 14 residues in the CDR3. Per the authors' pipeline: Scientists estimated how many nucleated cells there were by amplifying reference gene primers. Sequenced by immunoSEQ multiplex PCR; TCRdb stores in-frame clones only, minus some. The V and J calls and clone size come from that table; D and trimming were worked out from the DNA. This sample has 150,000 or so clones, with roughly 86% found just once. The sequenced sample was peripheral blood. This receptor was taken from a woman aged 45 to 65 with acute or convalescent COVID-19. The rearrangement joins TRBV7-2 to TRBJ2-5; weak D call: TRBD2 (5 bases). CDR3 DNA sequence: TGTGCCAGCAGCTTAGCAGAGGGCGGGGAGACCCAGTACTTC. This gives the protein CASSLAEGGETQYF.